This T cell receptor beta chain was recovered during a study of blood T cell repertoires in COVID-19. Study information: The United States, Italy and Spain were the sources of the acute and convalescent COVID-19 samples.

The participants were between about 18 and 89 years old and came from 24 US areas. Per the germline V gene, CDR1 is LNHDA and CDR2 is SQIVND (reference sequence). The CDR3 is 14 residues long. V was cut by 3 bases and J by 4 bases, with 13 bases left in between. Per the original data handling: Researchers report that nucleated cell counts were estimated from reference gene primer amplification. The method was immunoSEQ multiplex PCR; TCRdb's version includes in-frame clones alone and lacks a portion of them. That table supplies the V and J calls and clone size; D and trimming were determined from the DNA. The table has approximately 450,000 clones, 87% seen once.

The receptor was derived from a woman between 18 and 30 years old with acute COVID-19. The chain is built from TRBV19 and TRBJ2-7; perhaps TRBD2 as D (5 bases). The sequenced material came from PBMCs or T cells enriched from blood (not recorded which). CDR3 bases: TGTGCCAGTAGTATTAGCTACGGGGATTACGAGCAGTACTTC. Translation: CASSISYGDYEQYF.